This TCR beta chain was retrieved from a study of cytomegalovirus exposure and HLA in healthy donors. From germline, CDR1 is SGHTA and CDR2 FQGTGA. The CDR3 consists of 15 residues. The ends lost 4 bases at V and 4 bases at J; junction bases unmatched: 5. 60 Vbeta and 13 Jbeta primers were used in PCR. Some clones are missing from TCRdb's copy, which holds only in-frame ones; the method was immunoSEQ multiplex PCR. In the table there are about 110,000 clones, around four fifths of which are singletons. This clonotype was obtained from a woman aged 50 to 60 in good health and CMV-seropositive. Sample: PBMCs. The rearrangement joins TRBV7-3 to TRBJ2-5; 11 positions agree with TRBD2. CDR3 region: CASSSTSGTGETQYF. For the CDR3, the DNA is TGTGCCAGCAGCTCGACTAGCGGGACGGGAGAGACCCAGTACTTC.